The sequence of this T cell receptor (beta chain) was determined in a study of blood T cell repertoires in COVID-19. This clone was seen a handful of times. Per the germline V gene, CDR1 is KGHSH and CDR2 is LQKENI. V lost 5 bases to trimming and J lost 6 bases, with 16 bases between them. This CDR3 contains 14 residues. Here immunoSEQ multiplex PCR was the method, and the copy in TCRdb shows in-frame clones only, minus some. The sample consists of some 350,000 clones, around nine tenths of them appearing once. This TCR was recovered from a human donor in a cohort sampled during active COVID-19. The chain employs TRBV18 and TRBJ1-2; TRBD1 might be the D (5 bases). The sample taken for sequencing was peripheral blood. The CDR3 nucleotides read TGTGCCAGCTCAGAAAAAGCAGGGTATAATGGCTACACCTTC. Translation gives CASSEKAGYNGYTF.